This T cell receptor (beta chain) was found in a study of blood T cell repertoires in COVID-19. Unmatched junction bases numbered 6, after V lost 3 bases and J lost 4 bases. The CDR3 length is 14 residues. Germline V gene data show CDR1 as SGHTS and CDR2 as YDEGEE. Authors' processing steps: Amplification of reference gene primers was used by the study to estimate nucleated cell counts. Repertoires were generated with immunoSEQ multiplex PCR, while TCRdb's copy carries only in-frame clones and drops some. The V and J calls and clone size were taken over from that table, and D and trimming were inferred from the DNA. Here the sample spans 40,000 to 55,000 clones, more than 80% being singletons.

This TCR came from a human donor in a cohort sampled during active COVID-19. What was sequenced was peripheral blood. The chain links TRBV5-8 to TRBJ1-2; 7 bases agree with TRBD1. The CDR3 protein is CASSSGGLGYGYTF. The CDR3 DNA is TGTGCCAGCAGCTCAGGGGGACTGGGCTATGGCTACACCTTC.